Listed here are 24 T cell receptor beta chains from one sample, sequenced in a study of shared clonotypes between healthy human individuals. Sequencing used immunoSEQ multiplex PCR; TCRdb keeps in-frame clones, though not all of them. The sample has around 500,000 clones; 81% are singletons. Sequenced: PBMCs. The receptors stem from a woman between 40 and 55 years old in good health. Some clones in this sample may be carry-over from other donors' samples.

The rearrangement uses TRBV6-1 and TRBJ2-3, with 7 nucleotides matching TRBD1. From germline, CDR1 is MNHNS and CDR2 SASEGT. Trimming cost V 2 bases and J 1 base; bases outside gene matches: 3. CDR3 length equals 15 residues. The chain's CDR3 is CASSESQGGTDTQYF. In DNA, the CDR3 is TGTGCCAGCAGTGAAAGTCAGGGGGGCACAGATACGCAGTATTTT.

This chain uses TRBV7-8 with TRBJ2-2, with D possibly being TRBD2 (5 bases). The CDR3 spans 13 residues. Deletions cut 5 bases from V and 5 bases from J, with 9 bases between. Germline CDR1 reads SGHVS; CDR2 reads FQNEAQ. CDR3 in amino acids: CASSHWRTGELFF. CDR3 sequence (DNA): TGTGCCAGCAGCCACTGGAGGACCGGGGAGCTGTTTTTT.

The chain is built from TRBV6-1 and TRBJ1-5; 7 bases agree with TRBD1. Germline assignment: CDR1 MNHNS and CDR2 SASEGT. This CDR3 has 15 residues. V was clipped by 4 bases and J by 0 bases; unmatched bases: 3. The CDR3 bases are TGTGCCAGCAGTGGACAGGGCTATAGCAATCAGCCCCAGCATTTT. Its protein is CASSGQGYSNQPQHF.

This clone has a handful of counts. The CDR3 DNA reads TGTGCCAGCAGCCCTCAGGGGGACAAGGACTATGGCTACACCTTC. It codes for CASSPQGDKDYGYTF. The V gene is TRBV2, the J gene TRBJ1-2; 7 bases are a match to TRBD1. The junction had 10 bases not matched to a gene; V was cut back by 6 bases and J by 3 bases. CDR3 length: 15 amino acids. CDR1 is SNHLY, CDR2 FYNNEI, per germline.

This chain joins TRBV5-1 and TRBJ2-3; D is uncertain. Between the trimmed V and J ends, which lost 1 base and 1 base, there was a span of 7 bases. The length of the CDR3 is 14 residues. Germline lookup yields CDR1 SGHRS and CDR2 YFSETQ. CDR3 DNA: TGCGCCAGCAGCTTGCGTGGGGGCACAGATACGCAGTATTTT. Residues: CASSLRGGTDTQYF.

The CDR3 nucleotides read TGTGCCTGGACCTCCCCCCCCGGGAACACTGAAGCTTTCTTT. This encodes CAWTSPPGNTEAFF. This chain connects TRBV30 to TRBJ1-1; D unclear. V dropped 4 bases and J dropped 1 base, with 13 bases sitting between them. Per the germline V gene, CDR1 is GTSNPN and CDR2 is SVGIG (reference sequence). The CDR3 sequence is 14 residues long. The whole variable domain, remainder taken from reference TRBV30 and TRBJ1-1, is SQTIHQWPATLVQPVGSPLSLECTVEGTSNPNLYWYRQAAGRGLQLLFYSVGIGQISSEVPQNLSASRPQDRQFILSSKKLLLSDSGFYLCAWTSPPGNTEAFFGQGTRLTVV.

The chain joins TRBV18 to TRBJ2-3; D call uncertain. Trimming removed 6 bases at V and 4 bases at J, with 11 bases between. The CDR3 runs to 13 residues. Per the germline V gene, CDR1 is KGHSH and CDR2 is LQKENI. CDR3 nucleotides: TGTGCCAGCTCCCGCCTAGATTCAGATACGCAGTATTTT. Protein sequence: CASSRLDSDTQYF.

The chain carries TRBV12-5 and TRBJ2-3; D ambiguous. This CDR3 is built from 15 residues. Looked up from germline, CDR1 is LGHNT and CDR2 is FRNRAP. Trimming stripped 1 base from V and 0 bases from J, with 8 bases between. The CDR3 reads CASGLGSSSTDTQYF. The CDR3, as DNA: TGTGCTAGTGGTTTGGGCTCCTCTAGCACAGATACGCAGTATTTT. Full variable domain (outside the CDR3, taken from reference TRBV12-5 and TRBJ2-3): DARVTQTPRHKVTEMGQEVTMRCQPILGHNTVFWYRQTMMQGLELLAYFRNRAPLDDSGMPKDRFSAEMPDATLATLKIQPSEPRDSAVYFCASGLGSSSTDTQYFGPGTRLTVL.

This clone appeared once. A far larger clone is one base from this, pointing to a likely read error. V is TRBV2 and J is TRBJ1-5; the match to TRBD1 covers 9 bases. Looked up from germline, CDR1 is SNHLY and CDR2 is FYNNEI. The CDR3 is made up of 14 amino acids. With V trimmed by 7 bases and J by 10 bases, 11 bases remained unmatched. CDR3 residues: CASMSTGGRHPQHF. The DNA for the CDR3 is TGTGCCAGCATGTCTACAGGGGGCCGACATCCCCAGCATTTT.

A word on this clone: Being one base from a much bigger clone, this may be a read error. The genes are TRBV29-1 and TRBJ1-2; 12 bases line up with TRBD1. CDR1 SQVTM and CDR2 ANQGSEA come from the germline V gene. V lost 5 bases to trimming and J lost 4 bases; unmatched junction nucleotides: 8. This CDR3 spans 15 amino acids. The CDR3, as DNA: TGCAGCGTTTGGGGACAGGGGGCGCGCGGCTATGGCTACACCTTC. Protein product: CSVWGQGARGYGYTF.

For this clone: A far larger clone is a single base away, which makes a read error likely. The chain uses TRBV5-1 and TRBJ2-2; 10 nucleotides agree with TRBD1. Germline V gene data show CDR1 as SGHRS and CDR2 as YFSETQ. This CDR3 is 17 amino acids long. The CDR3 region has the DNA TGCGCCAGCAGCTTGGGGGACAGGGGCCGCGCAACCGGGGAGCCGTTTTTT. Encoded protein: CASSLGDRGRATGEPFF.

As concerns this clone: A read error may explain this, as a much larger clone is one base away. The same CDR3 can be traced to other DNA sequences in this sample. The gene calls are TRBV7-3 and TRBJ2-1; D perhaps matches TRBD2 (5 bases). The CDR3 loop spans 13 amino acids. Germline V lookup: CDR1 SGHTA, CDR2 FQGTGA. The CDR3 here is CASSLTFAGEQFF. The CDR3 DNA reads TGTGCAAGCAGCTTAACGTTTGCGGGTGAGCAGTTCTTC.

V and J are TRBV5-1 and TRBJ2-2, with 13 bases identical to TRBD2. The V gene end was trimmed by 4 bases and the J gene end by 3 bases; junction bases not matched to a gene: 3. CDR3 length equals 16 residues. The germline CDR1 and CDR2 sequences are SGHRS and YFSETQ. CDR3 sequence (DNA): TGCGCCAGCAGCATTACTAGCGGGAGGGACACCGGGGAGCTGTTTTTT. Its translation is CASSITSGRDTGELFF.

In its sample, this clone was seen a few times. The CDR3 DNA reads as TGTGCCAGCAGCGTGACAGGGAGGGCTAACTATGGCTACACCTTC. Its protein is CASSVTGRANYGYTF. This sequence joins TRBV9 and TRBJ1-2; TRBD1 matches 7 bases. CDR3 length: 15 residues. Germline V gives CDR1 SGDLS, CDR2 YYNGEE. V dropped 2 bases and J dropped 0; count of bases not matched to a gene: 4.

The chain has TRBV28 and TRBJ1-1; a possible D gene is TRBD1 (5 bases). This CDR3 is 18 amino acids long. The germline V gene has CDR1 MDHEN and CDR2 SYDVKM. V was clipped by 0 bases and J by 2 bases, with 19 bases between them. The CDR3 loop reads CASSLWGPPGRVNTEAFF. The DNA of the CDR3 is TGTGCCAGCAGTTTATGGGGACCTCCGGGACGGGTAAACACTGAAGCTTTCTTT.

The rearrangement links TRBV7-2 to TRBJ2-1; TRBD2 matches 9 bases. After removal of 1 base from V and 4 bases from J, the junction contained 11 bases not matched to a gene. Per the germline V gene, CDR1 is SGHTA and CDR2 is FQGNSA. This CDR3 contains 18 residues. CDR3 region: CASSLGGGRALRYNEQFF. The DNA for the CDR3 is TGTGCCAGCAGCTTAGGTGGCGGGAGGGCCCTCAGGTACAATGAGCAGTTCTTC.

In the case of this clone: Possible read error: a much larger clone is one base away. The V call is TRBV6-4, the J call TRBJ2-3; D gene uncertain. Trimming shortened V by 2 bases and J by 2 bases, and 14 bases separated the two germline ends. Looked up from germline, CDR1 is MRHNA and CDR2 is SNTAGT. The CDR3 is 16 residues long. The CDR3 nucleotides read TGTGCCAGCAGTGACCATGCCAGTTCAGCCACAGATACGCAGTATTTT. It specifies CASSDHASSATDTQYF.

At least ten counts were recorded for this clone. The rearrangement links TRBV11-2 to TRBJ2-7; 8 positions match TRBD1. The CDR3 covers 15 residues. V lost 1 base to trimming and J lost 5 bases; unmatched junction nucleotides: 7. Germline V gives CDR1 SGHAT, CDR2 FQNNGV. The CDR3, as DNA: TGTGCCAGCAGCTTAGGACAGGGGCCGCGGCACGAGCAGTACTTC. It yields the protein CASSLGQGPRHEQYF.

Points on this clone: A far larger clone is one base from this, pointing to a likely read error. Other DNA variants within this sample encode the same CDR3. This chain uses TRBV5-1 with TRBJ2-2, with 8 bases fitting TRBD2. The V gene's germline CDR1 is SGHRS and CDR2 YFSETQ. This CDR3 is built from 15 residues. The CDR3 bases are TGCGCCAGCAGCTTGGTAGCGGGAAAGGCCGGGGAGCTGTTCTTT. Amino acid sequence: CASSLVAGKAGELFF.

This clone has only a few counts. The chain joins TRBV7-6 to TRBJ1-3; 7 nucleotides line up with TRBD1. The V gene end was trimmed by 5 bases and the J gene end by 0 bases; junction bases not matched to a gene: 7. Germline lookup yields CDR1 SGHVS and CDR2 FNYEAQ. CDR3 length equals 16 residues. The CDR3 sequence is CASSPARGPSGNTIYF. The CDR3 coding sequence is TGTGCCAGCAGCCCAGCGAGGGGGCCCTCTGGAAACACCATATATTTT.

With respect to this clone: A much larger clone lies a single base off, so this may be a read error. This rearrangement joins TRBV7-9 to TRBJ2-1; 9 nucleotides match TRBD2. This CDR3 spans 19 amino acids. The V gene's germline CDR1 is SEHNR and CDR2 FQNEAQ (reference sequence). CDR3 DNA sequence: TGTGCCAGCAGCTTAGAGGGCGGGAGGGCCCCAAGCTCCTACAATGAGCGGTTCTTC. This codes for CASSLEGGRAPSSYNERFF.

The rearrangement links TRBV7-2 to TRBJ2-1, with D tentatively TRBD1 (6 bases). The CDR3 has 14 residues. Germline CDR1 and CDR2: SGHTA and FQGNSA. The V and J ends lost 7 bases and 1 base respectively, with 11 bases between them. CDR3 sequence (DNA): TGTGCCAGCACCGAGGACAGTTCCTACAATGAGCAGTTCTTC. Translating it yields CASTEDSSYNEQFF.

The table lists this clone with a few counts. The chain is built from TRBV7-6 and TRBJ1-2, with D uncertain. CDR1 and CDR2 from the germline V gene are SGHVS and FNYEAQ. Trimming shortened V by 5 bases and J by 4 bases, and 20 bases separated the two germline ends. The CDR3 runs 16 residues. This chain's CDR3 is CASSPLDRDRFYGYTF. The CDR3 coding sequence is TGTGCCAGCAGCCCCTTGGACCGCGACCGATTCTATGGCTACACCTTC.

V usage is TRBV5-6 and J usage is TRBJ2-7; no firm D call. Germline V gives CDR1 SGHDT, CDR2 YYEEEE. The V gene lost 4 bases and the J gene lost 2 bases, with 7 bases spanning the gap. This CDR3 comprises 12 residues. CDR3 loop: CASSRTPYEQYF. CDR3 sequence (DNA): TGTGCCAGCAGCCGAACCCCCTACGAGCAGTACTTC.